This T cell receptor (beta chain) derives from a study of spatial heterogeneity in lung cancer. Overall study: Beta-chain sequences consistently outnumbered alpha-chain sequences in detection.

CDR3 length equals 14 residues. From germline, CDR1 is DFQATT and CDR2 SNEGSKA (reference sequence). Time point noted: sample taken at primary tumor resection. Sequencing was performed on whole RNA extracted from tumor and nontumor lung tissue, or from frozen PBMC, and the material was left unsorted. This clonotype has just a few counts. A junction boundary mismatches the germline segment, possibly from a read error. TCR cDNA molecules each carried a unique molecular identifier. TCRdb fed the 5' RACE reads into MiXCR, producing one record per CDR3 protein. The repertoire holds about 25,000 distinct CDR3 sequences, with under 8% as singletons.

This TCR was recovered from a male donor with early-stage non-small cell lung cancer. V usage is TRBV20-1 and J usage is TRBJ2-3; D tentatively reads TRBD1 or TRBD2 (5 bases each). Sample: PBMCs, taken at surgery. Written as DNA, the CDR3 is TGCAGTGCTCGCCCCGGGGCGGCCAAGGATCTTATGGATTTT. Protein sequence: CSARPGAAKDLMDF.